The 22 T cell receptor beta chains below come from one sample, sequenced in a study of blood T cell repertoires in COVID-19. TCRdb's table, derived via immunoSEQ multiplex PCR, lists solely in-frame clones and lacks some. The data show 250,000 or so clones, with about four fifths seen just once and about 3.5% held by the top ten. The sequenced sample was PBMCs or T cells enriched from blood (not recorded which). These receptor sequences come from a man aged 45 to 65 who had recovered from COVID-19.

The chain uses TRBV21-1 and TRBJ1-5; the table names TRBD1, a call not compared with the DNA. TRBV21-1 is noted as a pseudogene. The CDR3 has 18 residues. CDR3 bases: TGTGCCAGCAGCAAAGGGAGGGGACAGCACTATAGCAATCAGCCCCAGCATTTT. Encoded protein: CASSKGRGQHYSNQPQHF.

The V and J genes are TRBV7-2 and TRBJ2-3; perhaps TRBD2 as D (6 bases). Germline-derived CDR1 and CDR2 are SGHTA and FQGNSA. V gave up 5 bases and J gave up 10 bases, with 19 bases separating them. The CDR3 loop spans 14 amino acids. The CDR3 DNA follows: TGTGCCAGCAGCGGGAGGCTAGCCCAGTCTGCGCAGTATTTT. Amino acid sequence: CASSGRLAQSAQYF.

The chain links TRBV19 to TRBJ1-2; D remains ambiguous. The germline V gene has CDR1 LNHDA and CDR2 SQIVND (reference sequence). Trimming took 3 bases from V and 6 from J, leaving 14 bases between them. The CDR3 is 14 amino acids. The CDR3 DNA sequence: TGTGCCAGTAGTATTATGAGGGAATCTGATGGCTACACCTTC. Translated, it gives CASSIMRESDGYTF.

This chain joins TRBV18 and TRBJ2-7; D not certain. The CDR3 length is 15 residues. CDR1 is KGHSH and CDR2 is LQKENI in the germline V gene. The germline V and J ends were trimmed by 0 bases and 0 bases, with 9 bases remaining between them. CDR3 bases: TGTGCCAGCTCACCACCAGGCAGACACTCCTACGAGCAGTACTTC. It codes for CASSPPGRHSYEQYF.

The CDR3 protein is CASSQGQPNQPQHF. The CDR3 DNA reads as TGTGCCAGCAGCCAGGGACAGCCCAATCAGCCCCAGCATTTT. The chain has TRBV9 and TRBJ1-5; 7 nucleotides line up with TRBD1. Per the germline V gene, CDR1 is SGDLS and CDR2 is YYNGEE. Trimming at V came to 4 bases and at J to 3 bases, leaving 4 bases not matched to a gene. This CDR3 comprises 14 residues.

The chain has TRBV5-1 and TRBJ2-1, with D perhaps TRBD2 (5 bases). V dropped 5 bases and J dropped 4 bases, with 13 bases sitting between them. There are 14 residues in the CDR3. Germline CDR1 and CDR2: SGHRS and YFSETQ. The CDR3 here is CASRSGNTYNEQFF. In DNA form, the CDR3 reads TGCGCCAGCAGGTCCGGGAATACTTACAATGAGCAGTTCTTC.

The chain combines TRBV28 with TRBJ2-6, with 7 nucleotides matching TRBD1. The CDR3 consists of 17 residues. The V gene end was trimmed by 7 bases and the J gene end by 0 bases; junction bases not matched to a gene: 9. Germline values: CDR1 MDHEN, CDR2 SYDVKM. This chain's CDR3 is CASTRDSYGSGANVLTF. CDR3 in DNA: TGTGCCAGCACCCGGGACAGCTACGGCTCTGGGGCCAACGTCCTGACTTTC.

This clone has a handful of counts. The V call is TRBV29-1, the J call TRBJ1-5; 10 bases fit TRBD1. CDR3 length: 14 amino acids. CDR1 and CDR2 from the germline V gene are SQVTM and ANQGSEA. The junction had 8 bases not matched to a gene; V was cut back by 6 bases and J by 6 bases. The CDR3 DNA is TGCAGCGTGGTGACAGGGGGCAACTCTCAGCCCCAGCATTTT. Residues: CSVVTGGNSQPQHF.

V usage is TRBV28 and J usage is TRBJ2-3; D gene ambiguous. This CDR3 spans 13 amino acids. CDR1 and CDR2 from the germline V gene are MDHEN and SYDVKM. Trimming shortened V by 2 bases and J by 2 bases, and 5 bases separated the two germline ends. CDR3 nucleotides: TGTGCCAGCAGTTTAACAGACACAGATACGCAGTATTTT. Translation: CASSLTDTDTQYF.

The V call is TRBV12-3 or TRBV12-4, the J call TRBJ2-5; possible D gene TRBD1, 6 bases. V was trimmed by 6 bases and J by 5 bases, leaving 13 bases between them. This CDR3 region has 13 residues. CDR3: CASREQGGETQYF. The CDR3 DNA reads TGTGCCAGCAGGGAACAGGGTGGGGAGACCCAGTACTTC.

This chain uses TRBV19 with TRBJ1-2; the D gene is possibly TRBD1 (6 bases). Between the trimmed V and J ends, which lost 3 bases and 6 bases, there was a span of 17 bases. CDR1 and CDR2 (germline): LNHDA, SQIVND (reference sequence). CDR3 size: 15 residues. The CDR3 region has the DNA TGTGCCAGTAGTATTGGGGTTAACAGGGTTGATGGCTACACCTTC. As protein: CASSIGVNRVDGYTF. Drawing the rest from reference TRBV19 and TRBJ1-2, the complete variable domain is DGGITQSPKYLFRKEGQNVTLSCEQNLNHDAMYWYRQDPGQGLRLIYYSQIVNDFQKGDIAEGYSVSREKKESFPLTVTSAQKNPTAFYLCASSIGVNRVDGYTFGSGTRLTVV.

This sequence joins TRBV6-5 and TRBJ2-7; TRBD1 might be the D (5 bases). Germline CDR1 MNHEY, CDR2 SVGAGI. The CDR3 extends over 12 amino acids. Trimming removed 8 bases at V and 2 bases at J, with 10 bases between. CDR3 DNA sequence: TGTGCCAGCGGGGCCCTTACCTACGAGCAGTACTTC. Its protein product is CASGALTYEQYF.

There are a few counts of this clone. V is TRBV11-2 and J is TRBJ2-7; TRBD2 agrees at 12 bases. V dropped 2 bases and J dropped 7; count of bases not matched to a gene: 3. Germline V CDR1 and CDR2: SGHAT, FQNNGV. The CDR3 loop spans 14 amino acids. CDR3 DNA: TGTGCCAGCAGCTTACGACTAGCGGGGGTTGAGCAGTACTTC. As protein: CASSLRLAGVEQYF.

The J gene is TRBJ2-3, the V gene TRBV11-3, with TRBD2 matching over 8 bases. This CDR3 comprises 14 residues. Looked up from germline, CDR1 is SGHNT and CDR2 is YENEEA. V lost 6 bases, J lost 0 bases, and 2 bases stayed unmatched. CDR3 nucleotides: TGTGCCAGCAGTCCGGGGGGGAGCACAGATACGCAGTATTTT. This sequence encodes CASSPGGSTDTQYF.

The J gene is TRBJ1-1, the V gene TRBV10-2, with a tentative D call TRBD1 (6 bases). Germline V gives CDR1 WSHSY, CDR2 SAAADI. Trimming took 8 bases from V and 2 from J, leaving 18 bases between them. This CDR3 is built from 15 residues. The CDR3 loop is CASSIPGHVNTEAFF. The CDR3 bases are TGCGCCAGCTCCATCCCGGGACATGTTAACACTGAAGCTTTCTTT.

The chain carries TRBV28 and TRBJ2-5; D is unclear. The CDR3 runs 17 residues. V was clipped by 10 bases and J by 1 base, with 25 bases between them. Germline V lookup: CDR1 MDHEN, CDR2 SYDVKM. CDR3 bases: TGTGCCACCCTACCCGCCTTCGATCGCACCATCCAAGAGACCCAGTACTTC. This sequence encodes CATLPAFDRTIQETQYF.

The chain employs TRBV25-1 and TRBJ2-1; D unclear. This CDR3 comprises 13 residues. V was cut by 7 bases and J by 4 bases, with 11 bases left in between. Germline CDR1 and CDR2: MGHDK and SYGVNS. The CDR3, as DNA: TGTGCCAGCACCAACCCCGGGTACAATGAGCAGTTCTTC. Translated, it gives CASTNPGYNEQFF.

The rearrangement uses TRBV11-3 and TRBJ1-1; D is uncertain. Germline CDR1 reads SGHNT; CDR2 reads YENEEA. This CDR3 spans 12 amino acids. The V gene lost 4 bases and the J gene lost 3 bases, with 6 bases spanning the gap. The CDR3 region has the DNA TGTGCCAGCAGCTCCGGGTACACTGAAGCTTTCTTT. As protein: CASSSGYTEAFF.

This chain links TRBV18 with TRBJ1-5; weak D call: TRBD1 (6 bases). V lost 3 bases, J lost 5 bases, and 14 bases lay in between. Germline-derived CDR1 and CDR2 are KGHSH and LQKENI. The CDR3 is made up of 15 amino acids. The CDR3 DNA is TGTGCCAGCTCACCGGGGCCCGGGGGGCATCAGCCCCAGCATTTT. It yields the protein CASSPGPGGHQPQHF.

The chain recombines TRBV5-1 with TRBJ2-1; 10 bases agree with TRBD1. CDR1 is SGHRS and CDR2 is YFSETQ in the germline V gene. After removal of 4 bases from V and 3 bases from J, the junction contained 7 bases not matched to a gene. There are 16 residues in the CDR3. The CDR3 region is CASSPPDRGDYNEQFF. The CDR3 bases are TGCGCCAGCAGCCCTCCGGACAGGGGGGACTACAATGAGCAGTTCTTC.

This clone was detected only a few times. The rearrangement uses TRBV4-2 and TRBJ2-7; D may be TRBD2 (5 bases). Germline-derived CDR1 and CDR2 are LGHNA and YNFKEQ. V lost 0 bases to trimming and J lost 4 bases, with 16 bases between them. This CDR3 region has 16 residues. The CDR3 loop reads CASSQEGGPSGYEQYF. The CDR3 DNA is TGTGCCAGCAGCCAAGAAGGAGGACCGTCGGGGTACGAGCAGTACTTC.

V and J are TRBV6-5 and TRBJ2-4, with 12 bases aligning to TRBD2. The germline V gene has CDR1 MNHEY and CDR2 SVGAGI. Trimming at V came to 7 bases and at J to 6 bases, leaving 7 bases not matched to a gene. CDR3 length: 15 amino acids. The DNA of the CDR3 is TGTGCCAGCACCCCGCTAGCGGGGGGGGCAAACATTCAGTACTTC. This encodes CASTPLAGGANIQYF.